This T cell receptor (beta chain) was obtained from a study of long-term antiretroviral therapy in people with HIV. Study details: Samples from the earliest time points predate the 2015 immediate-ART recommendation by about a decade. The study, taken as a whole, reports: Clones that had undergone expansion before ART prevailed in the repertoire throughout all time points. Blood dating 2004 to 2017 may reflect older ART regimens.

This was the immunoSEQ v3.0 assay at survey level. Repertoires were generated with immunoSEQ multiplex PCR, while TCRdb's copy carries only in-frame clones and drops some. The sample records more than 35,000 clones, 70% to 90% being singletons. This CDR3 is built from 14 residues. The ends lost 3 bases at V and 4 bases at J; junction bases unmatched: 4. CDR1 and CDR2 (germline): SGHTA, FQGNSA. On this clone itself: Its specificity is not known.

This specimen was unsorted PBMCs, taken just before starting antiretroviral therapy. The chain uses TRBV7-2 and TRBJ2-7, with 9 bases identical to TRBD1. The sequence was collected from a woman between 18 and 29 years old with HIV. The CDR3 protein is CASSLGQGEYEQYF. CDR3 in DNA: TGTGCCAGCAGCTTGGGACAGGGAGAGTACGAGCAGTACTTC. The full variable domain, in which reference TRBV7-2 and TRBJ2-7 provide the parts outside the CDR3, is GAGVSQSPSNKVTEKGKDVELRCDPISGHTALYWYRQSLGQGLEFLIYFQGNSAPDKSGLPSDRFSAERTGGSVSTLTIQRTQQEDSAVYLCASSLGQGEYEQYFGPGTRLTVT.